Listed below are T cell receptor beta chains from one sample, sequenced in a study of siplizumab effects on memory and regulatory T cells. TCRdb's table, derived via immunoSEQ multiplex PCR, lists solely in-frame clones and lacks some. The table has roughly 120,000 clones, around 92% seen once. Sample: Tregs sorted from blood. Receptors were obtained from a human donor in good health. CDR3s include the opening cysteine and the closing phenylalanine or tryptophan. Each record gives: V gene, clone size, J gene, D gene, CDR3 DNA, CDR3 protein. D genes are given only for firm matches. Expanded clones are given a class, and other clones once, few, many or no size at all.

TRBV6-5	-	TRBJ1-6	TRBD1	TGTGCCAGCAGAACGGACAGGAAGTATAATTCACCCCTCCACTTT	CASRTDRKYNSPLHF
TRBV4-2	-	TRBJ2-5	TRBD2	TGTGCCAGCAGCCAAGATAATGCGGGGGTTGGGGAGACCCAGTACTTC	CASSQDNAGVGETQYF
TRBV6-5	few	TRBJ2-1	TRBD2	TGTGCCAGCCAGACTAGCGGGAGTCTAGTCTATGAGCAGTTCTTC	CASQTSGSLVYEQFF
TRBV2	-	TRBJ1-5	-	TGTGCCAGCAGGGGGGATTCGGGACGCTTGGCTTCTCAGCCCCAGCATTTT	CASRGDSGRLASQPQHF
TRBV6-1	medium-sized	TRBJ1-5	-	TGTGCCAGCAGTGAGAATACGGGGGCTCAGCCCCAGCATTTT	CASSENTGAQPQHF
TRBV4-1	-	TRBJ1-2	-	TGCGCCAGCAGCCAAGTAAGGGGCACCCTCGGCGGCTACACCTTC	CASSQVRGTLGGYTF
TRBV5-1	-	TRBJ2-7	-	TGCGCCAGCAGCCCATTTTCCGACATCTCCTACGAGCAGTACTTC	CASSPFSDISYEQYF
TRBV7-9	-	TRBJ2-3	TRBD2	TGTGCCAGCAGCGTCCAACTAGCGGGAGGCACAGATACGCAGTATTTT	CASSVQLAGGTDTQYF
TRBV5-4	-	TRBJ2-1	-	TGTGCCAGCAGCTTGGAGACTTCAGGAAATGAGCAGTTCTTC	CASSLETSGNEQFF
TRBV6-5	-	TRBJ2-7	-	TGTGCCAGCCTTCAGGCCTACGAGCAGTACTTC	CASLQAYEQYF
TRBV5-1	-	TRBJ1-1	TRBD1	TGCGCCAGCAGCTTGGGGACAGGGTACCGGGCTGAAGCTTTCTTT	CASSLGTGYRAEAFF
TRBV5-1	-	TRBJ2-7	TRBD1	TGCGCCAGCAGCTTGGGCATTTCAGGGGGATACGAGCAGTACTTC	CASSLGISGGYEQYF
TRBV4-2	-	TRBJ2-1	-	TGTGCCAGCAGCCAAGAAAGCGGTAACTCCTACAATGAGCAGTTCTTC	CASSQESGNSYNEQFF
TRBV13	-	TRBJ2-5	TRBD2	TGTGCCAGCAGCTTAGGAGCGGGGGGGCCCCTAGGGTTAACCCAGTACTTC	CASSLGAGGPLGLTQYF
TRBV15	-	TRBJ1-1	-	TGTGCCACCAGCAGAGGTCACTCGGTAGGAGGAAATCATGAAGCTTTCTTT	CATSRGHSVGGNHEAFF
TRBV10-2	-	TRBJ1-5	TRBD1	TGCGCCGCGACGGACAGGGTTGAACAGCCCCAGCATTTT	CAATDRVEQPQHF
TRBV7-8	-	TRBJ2-7	-	TGTGCCAGCAGCTTGAGGGAGTCCTCCTACGAGCAGTACTTC	CASSLRESSYEQYF
TRBV6-6	-	TRBJ1-2	TRBD1	TGTGCCAGCAGTTACGCACAGGGGGAGGGCTATGGCTACACCTTC	CASSYAQGEGYGYTF
TRBV2	-	TRBJ2-7	-	TGTGCCAGCAGAGCCCGGCGGGATAAGTACGAGCAGTACTTC	CASRARRDKYEQYF
TRBV9	-	TRBJ1-5	-	TGTGCCAGCAGCGTATCAAAGACCCATCAAGCCCAGCATTTT	CASSVSKTHQAQHF
TRBV11-3	-	TRBJ2-3	TRBD2	TGTGCCAGCAGCTCAAGACGCAGCGGGGGGGGCACAGATACGCAGTATTTT	CASSSRRSGGGTDTQYF
TRBV7-9	once	TRBJ2-2	-	TGTGCCAGCAGCAGTCGAACGGGGGGCCAGGGCGGGGAGCTGTTTTTT	CASSSRTGGQGGELFF
TRBV18	-	TRBJ1-5	-	TGTGCCAGCTCACCGGACGAAAATCAGCCCCAGCATTTT	CASSPDENQPQHF
TRBV7-8	-	TRBJ2-7	-	TGTGCCAGCAGCACCCGACAAGGCGCCTACGAGCAGTACTTC	CASSTRQGAYEQYF
TRBV27	-	TRBJ1-2	-	TGTGCCAGCAGTCCCCGGGGGCTCTATGGCTACACCTTC	CASSPRGLYGYTF
TRBV19	-	TRBJ1-1	-	TGTGCCAGTAATAATCAAGTGAGCACTGAAGCTTTCTTT	CASNNQVSTEAFF
TRBV6-5	-	TRBJ1-5	-	TGTGCCAGCAAGTTATCTGATAGCAATCAGCCCCAGCATTTT	CASKLSDSNQPQHF
TRBV5-4	-	TRBJ2-5	-	TGTGCCAGCAGCCCCCCACGGGGGACGGGGACCCAGTACTTC	CASSPPRGTGTQYF
TRBV7-9	once	TRBJ2-1	TRBD2	TGTGCCAGCAGCTTAGCAGGGCTAGCGGGGACCTACAATGAGCAGTTCTTC	CASSLAGLAGTYNEQFF
TRBV19	-	TRBJ2-3	-	TGTGCCACGAGTGCCTGGGGGACAGATACGCAGTATTTT	CATSAWGTDTQYF
TRBV19	-	TRBJ2-3	TRBD1	TGTGCCAGTAGTAAGGACAGGGGGCAAGATACGCAGTATTTT	CASSKDRGQDTQYF
TRBV11-2	-	TRBJ2-7	TRBD2	TGTGCCAGCAGCTTAGTAGCGGGGGTGGCCTACGAGCAGTACTTC	CASSLVAGVAYEQYF
TRBV7-8	once	TRBJ2-1	TRBD2	TGTGCCAGCAGCCCTAGGGCAGGACTAGCGGGCTACAATGAGCAGTTCTTC	CASSPRAGLAGYNEQFF
TRBV7-2	-	TRBJ1-4	TRBD1	TGTGCCAGCAGCTTAGGCGGCCAGGGGGCAGCTAATGAAAAACTGTTTTTT	CASSLGGQGAANEKLFF
TRBV7-6	-	TRBJ1-1	TRBD1	TGTGCCAGCAGCTACACAGGGGCCACTGAAGCTTTCTTT	CASSYTGATEAFF
TRBV11-2	-	TRBJ1-1	-	TGTGCCAGCAGCGGCACAGGGATTTTCACTGAAGCTTTCTTT	CASSGTGIFTEAFF
TRBV11-3	once	TRBJ1-1	-	TGTGCCAGCTCAGCCATGAACACTGAAGCTTTCTTT	CASSAMNTEAFF
TRBV7-2	-	TRBJ2-6	-	TGTGCCAGCAGCTTAAGGGGAACCTCTGGGGCCAACGTCCTGACTTTC	CASSLRGTSGANVLTF
TRBV5-1	-	TRBJ1-2	-	TGCGCCAGCAGCTTGGGACCGAACAATCCGGATGGCTACACCTTC	CASSLGPNNPDGYTF
TRBV18	-	TRBJ1-4	-	TGTGCCAGCTCACCGAGAGGCGGCTTCGGAGAAAAACTGTTTTTT	CASSPRGGFGEKLFF
TRBV19	-	TRBJ2-7	-	TGTGCCAGTAGTAGTTCGGGACATCTATACGAGCAGTACTTC	CASSSSGHLYEQYF
TRBV6-1	-	TRBJ1-6	-	TGTGCCAGCAGTGATCGGACCCGCCAACCCCTCCACTTT	CASSDRTRQPLHF
TRBV10-3	-	TRBJ1-5	-	TGTGCCATCAGTGTAAGCAATCAGCCCCAGCATTTT	CAISVSNQPQHF
TRBV6-5	-	TRBJ2-2	-	TGTGCCAGCAGGTGGACGGGGAACACCGGGGAGCTGTTTTTT	CASRWTGNTGELFF
TRBV29-1	-	TRBJ2-7	-	TGCAGCGTCCGGGACACCACCTACGAGCAGTACTTC	CSVRDTTYEQYF
TRBV5-1	few	TRBJ2-7	-	TGCGCCAGCAGCCCAGGGGCCTACGAGCAGTACTTC	CASSPGAYEQYF
TRBV9	-	TRBJ2-2	TRBD2	TGTGCCAGCAGCCCGAGACTAGCGGGAGTGGTCGGGGAGCTGTTTTTT	CASSPRLAGVVGELFF
TRBV6-5	few	TRBJ1-5	-	TGTGCCAGCAGCCAAGACAATCAGCCCCAGCATTTT	CASSQDNQPQHF
TRBV5-1	-	TRBJ2-7	-	TGCGCCAGCAGCTTGGCCGGCAGATGGGAGGCCTACGAGCAGTACTTC	CASSLAGRWEAYEQYF
TRBV11-2	once	TRBJ2-5	-	TGTGCCAGCAGCCCAGGCCGGGGGACCGAGACCCAGTACTTC	CASSPGRGTETQYF
TRBV19	few	TRBJ1-2	-	TGTGCCAGTAGGTGGGGTTTTGGAGGCTACACCTTC	CASRWGFGGYTF
TRBV11-2	-	TRBJ2-7	-	TGTGCCAGCAGCTTACAAGGTGCCCACTCCTACGAGCAGTACTTC	CASSLQGAHSYEQYF
TRBV11-3	few	TRBJ2-7	TRBD1	TGTGCCAGCAGCTTAGAAGGGGGCCGCGAGCAGTACTTC	CASSLEGGREQYF
TRBV5-1	-	TRBJ1-5	-	TGCGCCAGCAGCTTGTTTATAGGGAGTCAGCCCCAGCATTTT	CASSLFIGSQPQHF
TRBV19	-	TRBJ1-4	-	TGTGCCAGTAGTATTGCCTCGCGGGAAAAACTGTTTTTT	CASSIASREKLFF
TRBV5-1	-	TRBJ2-3	-	TGCGCCAGCAGCTTGATGGGGGATCCCTTAGATACGCAGTATTTT	CASSLMGDPLDTQYF
TRBV7-2	-	TRBJ2-6	-	TGTGCCAGCAGCAGGGACGGCTCTGGGGCCAACGTCCTGACTTTC	CASSRDGSGANVLTF
TRBV9	-	TRBJ2-1	-	TGTGCCAGCAGCGAGGGGCAAATCTACAATGAGCAGTTCTTC	CASSEGQIYNEQFF
TRBV18	-	TRBJ1-1	-	TGTGCCAGCTCACCAATGAACAGCCTGAACACTGAAGCTTTCTTT	CASSPMNSLNTEAFF
TRBV9	-	TRBJ1-2	TRBD1	TGTGCCAGCAGCGTAGCTGGGACAGGGATGTTCTGGGATGGCTACACCTTC	CASSVAGTGMFWDGYTF